This entry lists 22 T cell receptor beta chains sequenced from one sample in a study of blood T cell repertoires in COVID-19. The table came from immunoSEQ multiplex PCR; TCRdb's copy has only in-frame clones and leaves some out. This table has 220,000 or so clones, approximately 84% appearing once. Sequenced material: peripheral blood. Receptors originate from a woman aged 55 to 70 with acute or convalescent COVID-19.

The chain carries TRBV4-2 and TRBJ2-3; D is unclear. This CDR3 has 14 residues. V dropped 0 bases and J dropped 2 bases, with 6 bases sitting between them. Germline V gene lookup returns CDR1 LGHNA and CDR2 YNFKEQ. The CDR3, as DNA: TGTGCCAGCAGCCAAGATCGCTACACAGATACGCAGTATTTT. The encoded protein is CASSQDRYTDTQYF.

This chain links TRBV7-9 with TRBJ2-2, with 7 bases fitting TRBD1. V lost 5 bases to trimming and J lost 7 bases; unmatched junction nucleotides: 13. The CDR3 has 16 amino acids. CDR1 SEHNR and CDR2 FQNEAQ come from the germline V gene (reference sequence). The CDR3 reads CASSKGQVGPSGELFF. The CDR3 DNA is TGTGCCAGCAGCAAAGGACAGGTCGGGCCAAGCGGGGAGCTGTTTTTT.

The CDR3 region has the DNA TGTGCCAGCAGAAGGGACAGCTACGAGCAGTACTTC. Protein sequence: CASRRDSYEQYF. The V call is TRBV2, the J call TRBJ2-7; 7 bases are shared with TRBD1. V was clipped by 6 bases and J by 3 bases; unmatched bases: 2. The V gene's germline CDR1 is SNHLY and CDR2 FYNNEI. The CDR3 extends over 12 amino acids.

The chain links TRBV21-1 to TRBJ2-2; the table's D gene call, TRBD1, was not cross checked with the DNA. TRBV21-1 is shown as a pseudogene. CDR3 length equals 15 residues. The CDR3 sequence: CASTTGTGFSGELFF. The DNA of the CDR3 is TGTGCCAGCACCACCGGGACAGGGTTTTCAGGGGAGCTGTTTTTT.

This clone showed up just once. V and J are TRBV4-3 and TRBJ2-3, with D possibly TRBD2 on 5 matching bases. The length of the CDR3 is 15 residues. Germline values: CDR1 LGHNA, CDR2 YSLEER. Trimming stripped 1 base from V and 2 bases from J, with 10 bases between. The CDR3 DNA follows: TGCGCCAGCAGCCAAGCTCGGGGTTTCACAGATACGCAGTATTTT. Residues: CASSQARGFTDTQYF.

CDR3 sequence (DNA): TGTGCCAGTAGCGCCAGGGGGTCTGGAAACACCATATATTTT. Its protein is CASSARGSGNTIYF. The chain links TRBV19 to TRBJ1-3, with 7 positions matching TRBD1. Germline CDR1 LNHDA, CDR2 SQIVND (reference sequence). Trimming cost V 6 bases and J 1 base; bases outside gene matches: 3. This CDR3 spans 14 amino acids.

V gene TRBV14 combines with J gene TRBJ2-7; the match to TRBD1 covers 10 bases. This CDR3 region has 15 residues. Looked up from germline, CDR1 is SGHDN and CDR2 is FVKESK. V lost 4 bases and J lost 3; bases outside the gene matches: 6. The CDR3 DNA reads TGTGCCAGCAGCCGCCTGGACAGGGGGGGCTACGAGCAGTACTTC. This gives the protein CASSRLDRGGYEQYF.

This CDR3 reads CASSPASGGRDGVQFF. CDR3 sequence (DNA): TGCGCCAGCAGCCCCGCTAGCGGGGGCCGGGATGGTGTGCAGTTCTTC. J is TRBJ2-1 and V is TRBV5-1, with 10 positions matching TRBD2. The germline V gene encodes CDR1 SGHRS and CDR2 YFSETQ. With 4 bases clipped from V and 12 bases from J, the junction kept 16 bases outside the gene matches. There are 16 residues in the CDR3. The entire variable domain, with the rest obtained from reference TRBV5-1 and TRBJ2-1, is as follows: KAGVTQTPRYLIKTRGQQVTLSCSPISGHRSVSWYQQTPGQGLQFLFEYFSETQRNKGNFPGRFSGRQFSNSRSEMNVSTLELGDSALYLCASSPASGGRDGVQFFGPGTRLTVL.

This chain connects TRBV5-1 to TRBJ2-1; 7 bases align to TRBD2. This CDR3 comprises 13 residues. Germline loops: CDR1 SGHRS, CDR2 YFSETQ. With V trimmed by 4 bases and J by 5 bases, 3 bases remained unmatched. DNA for the CDR3: TGCGCCAGCAGCCCCGGGACTAACAATGAGCAGTTCTTC. It codes for CASSPGTNNEQFF.

The chain is built from TRBV19 and TRBJ2-2, with D perhaps TRBD1 (6 bases). The V end lost 6 bases, the J end lost 1 base, and 9 bases lay between the germline ends. This CDR3 comprises 14 residues. The germline V gene encodes CDR1 LNHDA and CDR2 SQIVND (reference sequence). Written as DNA, the CDR3 is TGTGCCAGTAGACGACAGGTGAACACCGGGGAGCTGTTTTTT. It codes for CASRRQVNTGELFF. Filled out from reference TRBV19 and TRBJ2-2, the complete variable domain reads DGGITQSPKYLFRKEGQNVTLSCEQNLNHDAMYWYRQDPGQGLRLIYYSQIVNDFQKGDIAEGYSVSREKKESFPLTVTSAQKNPTAFYLCASRRQVNTGELFFGEGSRLTVL.

This clone was seen only once. The rearrangement uses TRBV7-9 and TRBJ2-5, with TRBD2 as a possible D gene (6 bases). Germline values: CDR1 SEHNR, CDR2 FQNEAQ (reference sequence). V lost 6 bases and J 2 bases, leaving 10 bases between the germline ends. The CDR3 is 13 amino acids. The CDR3 reads CASSGTVQETQYF. The CDR3 nucleotides read TGTGCCAGCAGTGGGACTGTACAAGAGACCCAGTACTTC.

This clone was observed a single time. J is TRBJ2-3 and V is TRBV6-5, with TRBD1 matching over 8 bases. The CDR3 has 13 residues. With V trimmed by 6 bases and J by 6 bases, 5 bases remained unmatched. Germline V gene data show CDR1 as MNHEY and CDR2 as SVGAGI. The CDR3 DNA reads as TGTGCCAGCAGGCAGGGGGCTTGGGATACGCAGTATTTT. Translated, it gives CASRQGAWDTQYF.

This chain connects TRBV27 to TRBJ1-1; D gene uncertain. V lost 6 bases and J lost 0, with 5 bases in between. Germline V CDR1 and CDR2: MNHEY, SMNVEV (reference sequence). There are 12 residues in the CDR3. The CDR3 coding sequence is TGTGCCAGCAGAAGAGTGAACACTGAAGCTTTCTTT. Translated, it gives CASRRVNTEAFF.

The sample holds a few counts of this clone. The V and J genes are TRBV20-1 and TRBJ2-7; unclear D gene. Germline assignment: CDR1 DFQATT and CDR2 SNEGSKA (reference sequence). V was cut by 5 bases and J by 3 bases, with 8 bases left in between. The CDR3 spans 11 residues. The CDR3 DNA sequence: TGCAGTGCTCCCGCACACTACGAGCAGTACTTC. It yields the protein CSAPAHYEQYF.

This clone was detected a few times. The chain carries TRBV13 and TRBJ2-7, with 8 bases fitting TRBD1. The CDR3 totals 14 residues. V lost 2 bases and J lost 7; bases outside the gene matches: 7. CDR1 is PRHDT and CDR2 is FYEKMQ in the germline V gene (reference sequence). As DNA, the CDR3 is TGTGCCAGCAGCTTAAGAGACAGGGGCCGGGAGCAGTACTTC. This codes for CASSLRDRGREQYF.

This clone showed up just once. J is TRBJ1-1 and V is TRBV27; no reliable D call. The CDR3 covers 15 residues. Germline V gene data show CDR1 as MNHEY and CDR2 as SMNVEV (reference sequence). Trimming removed 4 bases at V and 0 bases at J, with 12 bases between. CDR3 nucleotides: TGTGCCAGCAGTTCCAACGGGGATTTGAACACTGAAGCTTTCTTT. Amino acids: CASSSNGDLNTEAFF.

This chain joins TRBV18 and TRBJ1-3; D call uncertain. Germline V lookup: CDR1 KGHSH, CDR2 LQKENI. The CDR3 covers 15 residues. V lost 3 bases and J lost 2, with 11 bases in between. DNA of the CDR3: TGTGCCAGCTCACCCCAACAGAGCCCTGGAAACACCATATATTTT. Translated: CASSPQQSPGNTIYF.

This clone showed up just a few times. This rearrangement joins TRBV19 to TRBJ1-3; tentatively, D is TRBD1 (6 bases). V was cut by 7 bases and J by 3 bases, with 22 bases left in between. Looked up from germline, CDR1 is LNHDA and CDR2 is SQIVND (reference sequence). The CDR3 contains 17 residues. The CDR3 DNA reads as TGTGCCAGTACTGTATTGGCTACTCAGGGGTTTGGAAACACCATATATTTT. It codes for CASTVLATQGFGNTIYF.

The chain recombines TRBV6-2 or TRBV6-3 with TRBJ2-5, with TRBD1 identical over 10 bases. This CDR3 is built from 17 residues. Germline CDR1 MNHEY, CDR2 SVGEGT. The V gene end was trimmed by 6 bases and the J gene end by 4 bases; junction bases not matched to a gene: 14. CDR3 loop: CASSLTFRDRGRETQYF. In nucleotides, the CDR3 is TGTGCCAGCAGCCTTACCTTCCGGGACAGGGGTCGAGAGACCCAGTACTTC.

The gene calls are TRBV7-9 and TRBJ2-2; 8 positions agree with TRBD2. Per germline, CDR1 SEHNR and CDR2 FQNEAQ (reference sequence). The length of the CDR3 is 14 residues. The V segment lost 7 bases and the J segment 5 bases; nucleotides outside the gene matches: 6. The CDR3 DNA is TGTGCCAGCATACCAACGGGGGGGACCGGGGAGCTGTTTTTT. Translating gives CASIPTGGTGELFF.

This chain connects TRBV7-5 to TRBJ2-4; the D call of TRBD2 is as the table states it, not checked on the DNA. TRBV7-5 is annotated as a pseudogene. The CDR3 extends over 20 amino acids. In nucleotides, the CDR3 is TGTGTCAGAAGCTTAGCCGATTATTTGGGGGGAGGATTAGCCAAAAACATTCAGTACTTC. Protein sequence: CVRSLADYLGGGLAKNIQYF.

The chain joins TRBV13 to TRBJ2-7, with D tentatively TRBD2 (7 bases). The CDR3 is 15 amino acids. Trimming removed 5 bases from V and 3 bases from J, with 17 bases in between. CDR1 PRHDT and CDR2 FYEKMQ come from the germline V gene (reference sequence). In DNA, the CDR3 is TGTGCCAGCAGCAAGGGGGGGCTGGGAAACTACGAGCAGTACTTC. This encodes CASSKGGLGNYEQYF.